The clone carrying this TCR beta chain was observed a few times. Its antigen is not identified. The study reverse transcribed the entire isolated RNA, so it sequenced expressed TCRB transcripts. Clones were read by immunoSEQ multiplex PCR, and TCRdb kept only the in-frame ones, dropping some. The sample consists of about 160,000 clones, approximately 9.9% of them appearing once. Germline CDR1 is LNHDA and CDR2 is SQIVND (reference sequence). The CDR3 loop spans 13 amino acids. The V gene lost 5 bases and the J gene lost 6 bases, with 13 bases spanning the gap. The data stem from a study of beta chain features in type 1 diabetes. The study's findings and limits: Sampled from patients, naive, central memory and Treg TCRB repertoires appeared more similar than those sampled from healthy donors.

This sequence was found in a woman younger than 35 in good health. This chain joins TRBV19 and TRBJ1-2, with D possibly matching TRBD1 (6 bases). Material for sequencing was central memory CD4+ T cells from blood. CDR3 coding DNA: TGTGCCAGTAGTCCCGACAGGAGAGATGGCTACACCTTC. It specifies CASSPDRRDGYTF. Looking up the rest from reference TRBV19 and TRBJ1-2 gives the full variable domain: DGGITQSPKYLFRKEGQNVTLSCEQNLNHDAMYWYRQDPGQGLRLIYYSQIVNDFQKGDIAEGYSVSREKKESFPLTVTSAQKNPTAFYLCASSPDRRDGYTFGSGTRLTVV.